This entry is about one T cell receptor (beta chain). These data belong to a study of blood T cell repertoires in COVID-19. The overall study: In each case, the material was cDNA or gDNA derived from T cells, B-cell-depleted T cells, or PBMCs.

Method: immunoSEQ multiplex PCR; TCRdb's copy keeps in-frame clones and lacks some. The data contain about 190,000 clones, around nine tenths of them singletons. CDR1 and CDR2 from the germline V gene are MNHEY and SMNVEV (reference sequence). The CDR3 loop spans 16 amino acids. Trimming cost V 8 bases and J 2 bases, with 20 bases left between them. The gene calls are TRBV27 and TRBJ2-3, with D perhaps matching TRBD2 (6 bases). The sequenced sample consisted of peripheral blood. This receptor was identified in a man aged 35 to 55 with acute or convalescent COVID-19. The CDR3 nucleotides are TGTGCCAGCCATCCAGGCCCCGCGGGAAACACAGATACGCAGTATTTT. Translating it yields CASHPGPAGNTDTQYF.